This entry describes one TCR beta chain. This clonotype has a count of ten or more. Its antigen has not been determined. No per-base quality is available; no much larger clone lies one base away. Reading the germline V gene gives CDR1 LGHNA and CDR2 YSLEER. V is pared back by 0 bases and J by 3 bases, with 9 bases lying between the germline termini. Inclusive of the bounding cysteine and phenylalanine, the CDR3 is 14 residues long. Only the CDR3 DNA is retained, 42 bases long and in frame from the first base. Library construction relied on PCR. Sequenced on a NextSeq 500. Bulk TCR libraries were generated as previously described, with the TCR primers listed in Table S5 used. Total RNA was purified with the Qiagen AllPrep DNA/RNA kit. Before analysis, reads from multiple sequencing runs of one library were combined. For the original study's pipeline: Reads were retained only if the reads had an exact TCR constant sequence, and the retained reads were trimmed to 150 nt and grouped according to their 12-nt molecular barcodes. Reads inside each barcode group were sub-clustered using a 15% Levenshtein threshold, and a quality-weighted consensus sequence was constructed for each RNA molecule. Non-functional sequences were excluded, and lower-count sequences lying one edit away from another sequence were also excluded. On the basis of fitting two negative binomial distributions, barcode sub-clusters with fewer than 20% of the maximum read count were discarded. Clones were called with MiXCR by TCRdb after fastp trimmed the public reads at Q25, and only in-frame beta chains were retained. Every CDR3 protein is listed once, alongside the most common genes and DNA of its rows. TCRdb assigned the V and J calls; the authors' analysis was not used. This sample is represented by nearly 650,000 distinct CDR3 sequences; over 25% of them were singletons. The top ten clones comprise 0.78% of the sample.

Libraries of naive CD8 T cells were built from about 20,000 to 1,000,000 sorted cells, with 10%, 30% or 50% of the purified RNA used. On a BD FACSAria II, naive CD8 T cells were FACS-sorted as CD8+CD4-CCR7+CD45RA+ and collected into RLT Plus buffer. To test detection sensitivity, Jurkat RNA equal to ten TCR copies was added to samples of about 20,000-1,000,000 naive CD8 T cells. CD8 T cells were enriched using RosetteSep CD8+ T Cell Enrichment Cocktail and Ficoll-Paque, and the enriched cells then underwent ACK red cell lysis. This sample stems from a study of molecular identifiers for immune sequencing clone quantification (dated by TCRdb to the late 2010s). General notes on the study: In a replicate experiment, RNA from around 20,000 or 100,000 naive CD8 T cells was split into five aliquots, four of which were sequenced. CD8 T cells were used in a methods study to benchmark molecular-identifier clustering-based TCR repertoire sequencing (MIDCIRS) and TCR RNA copy counting.

Overall results and qualifications from the work: The naive libraries included spiked-in Jurkat TCR RNA (approximately 11 copies' worth), and this RNA is not part of the donor repertoire. In CMV-specific effector cells, clones with more than 20 RNA copies accounted for over 97% of molecules, whereas in naive cells such clones accounted for under 1%. Spiked-in Jurkat TCR RNA equal to a single cell's worth was reported to be detectable even within one million naive CD8 T cells. Modeling gave around 3 recovered TCR RNA copies per cell versus 9.5 to 10 by digital PCR, implying 25% to 30% capture efficiency. Without barcode sub-clustering, chimeric consensus sequences inflated TCR diversity; chimeras reached as high as 47%. Highly expanded clone sizes could be underestimated if identical TCR molecules share a barcode.

The chain links TRBV4-3 with TRBJ2-7, and TRBD1 may be the D gene, going by 6 matching bases. This receptor was identified in a human donor in good health. Some libraries in this study had Jurkat cell RNA spiked in. Sequencing used naive CD8+ T cells from blood, with Jurkat cell RNA spiked in. Sample cell subset or site, as interpreted from the label and publication: FACS-sorted CD8+CD4-CCR7+CD45RA+ naive T cells. The nucleotide sequence is given as TGCGCCAGCAGCCAAGACAGGGGAGTCTACGAGCAGTACTTC. It specifies CASSQDRGVYEQYF.